These T cell receptor beta chains were read from a single sample in a study of tumor-infiltrating lymphocytes in oesophageal squamous cell carcinoma. A single record per CDR3 protein comes from TCRdb applying MiXCR to the reads. The data show roughly 11,000 distinct CDR3 sequences, 50% to 60% seen once. Sequenced material: blood. These receptors came from a female donor with esophageal squamous cell carcinoma. The CDR3 runs from the conserved cysteine through the conserved F or W. A D gene is named only where the DNA matches it firmly. Clone size is given for some rows only: seen once, a few or many times, or a class if the clone is expanded.

clone_size	j_call	v_call	cdr3_length	d_call	cdr3_aa	cdr3_nt
few	TRBJ2-3	TRBV7-2	18	TRBD2	CASSLVGSGDTSTDTQYF	TGTGCCAGCAGCTTAGTCGGTAGCGGGGATACTAGCACAGATACGCAGTATTTT
.	TRBJ2-1	TRBV11-3	15	.	CASSSRDTDYNEQFF	TGTGCCAGCAGCTCCCGGGACACCGACTACAATGAGCAGTTCTTC
.	TRBJ2-3	TRBV19	15	TRBD2	CASGSGTSATDTQYF	TGTGCCAGTGGGTCCGGGACTAGCGCCACAGATACGCAGTATTTT
.	TRBJ1-3	TRBV7-2	16	.	CASSLAHSSRGNTIYF	TGTGCCAGCAGCTTAGCACACAGTTCTAGAGGAAACACCATATATTTT
.	TRBJ2-1	TRBV7-9	18	TRBD1	CASSSTLGGTGTGGEQFF	TGTGCCAGCAGCTCCACCCTCGGTGGGACAGGGACAGGAGGGGAGCAGTTCTTC
.	TRBJ2-5	TRBV7-3	19	TRBD2	CASSSTGTSGSFFGNEQYF	TGTGCCAGCAGCTCAACCGGGACTAGCGGGAGTTTTTTCGGCAATGAGCAGTACTTC
.	TRBJ1-5	TRBV28	15	.	CASSLAGLGNQPQHF	TGTGCCAGCAGTTTAGCAGGGTTGGGCAATCAGCCCCAGCATTTT
many	TRBJ2-7	TRBV10-3	15	TRBD1	CAISDGTGFYNEQYF	TGTGCCATCAGTGACGGGACAGGGTTCTACAATGAGCAGTACTTC
.	TRBJ2-5	TRBV7-4	12	.	CASSFLGQKQYF	TGTGCCAGCAGCTTTTTGGGCCAGAAGCAGTACTTC
few	TRBJ2-1	TRBV7-2	13	.	CASSLGGVGEQFF	TGTGCCAGCAGCTTAGGAGGGGTCGGCGAGCAGTTCTTC
few	TRBJ2-3	TRBV6-1	13	.	CASGAPSTDTQYF	TGTGCCAGCGGAGCGCCGAGCACAGATACGCAGTATTTT
few	TRBJ2-5	TRBV7-8	13	.	CASSLATPGAQYF	TGTGCCAGCAGCTTAGCTACCCCCGGAGCCCAGTACTTC
few	TRBJ2-6	TRBV7-3	15	.	CASSLGTAGANVLTF	TGTGCCAGCAGCTTAGGCACAGCTGGGGCCAACGTCCTGACTTTC
few	TRBJ2-4	TRBV7-9	17	.	CASSLIGGGFAKNIQYF	TGTGCCAGCAGCTTAATCGGGGGTGGGTTTGCCAAAAACATTCAGTACTTC
.	TRBJ2-1	TRBV6-6	13	.	CASTSWGSEEQFF	TGTGCCAGCACCTCGTGGGGGTCCGAGGAGCAGTTCTTC
.	TRBJ2-6	TRBV6-2/TRBV6-3	15	.	CASRIRTSGANVLTF	TGTGCCAGTAGGATCCGAACGTCTGGGGCCAACGTCCTGACTTTC
.	TRBJ2-1	TRBV24-1	17	TRBD1	CATSDSSGTGAYNEQFF	TGTGCCACCAGTGATTCATCCGGGACAGGGGCCTACAATGAGCAGTTCTTC
.	TRBJ2-1	TRBV7-6	22	TRBD2	CASSLAPSLMGTSGVIHNEQFF	TGTGCCAGCAGCTTAGCGCCCTCACTCATGGGGACTAGCGGGGTTATTCACAATGAGCAGTTCTTC
.	TRBJ2-1	TRBV7-4	18	.	CASSAGGLVQYSYNEQFF	TGTGCCAGCAGCGCTGGGGGTTTGGTCCAGTACTCCTACAATGAGCAGTTCTTC
many	TRBJ2-7	TRBV10-1	13	.	CASSEGGGADQYF	TGCGCCAGCAGTGAGGGGGGAGGAGCCGACCAGTACTTC
.	TRBJ1-2	TRBV7-2	14	.	CASSRQGNLPHYTF	TGTGCCAGCAGCCGTCAGGGCAATTTACCCCACTACACCTTC
.	TRBJ2-5	TRBV12-3/TRBV12-4	18	TRBD2	CASSSLGASGRYYNEQYF	TGTGCCAGCAGCTCTTTGGGGGCTAGCGGGAGGTACTACAATGAGCAGTACTTC
.	TRBJ1-6	TRBV5-1	16	.	CASSPTWAGYNSPLHF	TGCGCCAGCAGCCCTACCTGGGCCGGCTATAATTCACCCCTCCACTTT
.	TRBJ2-7	TRBV10-3	15	TRBD2	CAISESPSGLHEQYF	TGTGCCATCAGTGAGTCACCTAGCGGTCTACACGAGCAGTACTTC
few	TRBJ1-5	TRBV5-1	16	.	CASSPGLNRVNQPQHF	TGCGCCAGCAGCCCGGGCCTCAACAGGGTAAATCAGCCCCAGCATTTT
.	TRBJ2-7	TRBV7-4	12	.	CASSLQSIALYF	TGTGCCAGCAGCTTACAGTCGATTGCTCTGTACTTC
.	TRBJ2-2	TRBV11-2	14	.	CASSVQGYTGELFF	TGTGCCAGCAGCGTGCAGGGTTACACCGGGGAGCTGTTTTTT
.	TRBJ1-1	TRBV30	15	TRBD1	CAWSEGQGARTEAFF	TGTGCCTGGAGTGAGGGACAGGGGGCGCGTACTGAAGCTTTCTTT
.	TRBJ1-1	TRBV6-1	14	.	CASSENRPTYEQFF	TGTGCCAGCAGTGAAAACAGGCCTACCTACGAGCAGTTCTTT
.	TRBJ2-7	TRBV7-2	12	.	CASSFTLDEQYF	TGTGCCAGCAGCTTTACCCTAGACGAGCAGTACTTC
.	TRBJ2-4	TRBV7-2	12	.	CASSSAGARVDF	TGTGCCAGCAGTTCGGCAGGGGCCCGCGTGGACTTC
.	TRBJ2-3	TRBV7-6	13	TRBD2	CASSLTAGDTQYF	TGTGCCAGCAGCTTAACAGCGGGGGATACGCAGTATTTT
.	TRBJ1-3	TRBV14	18	.	CASSQPLGRETSGNTIYF	TGTGCCAGCAGCCAACCACTTGGACGGGAAACCTCTGGAAACACCATATATTTT
many	TRBJ2-1	TRBV5-1	14	.	CASSLVVGYNEQFF	TGCGCCAGCAGCTTGGTAGTTGGGTACAATGAGCAGTTCTTC
few	TRBJ2-1	TRBV7-6	14	TRBD1	CASSLTQGENEQFF	TGTGCCAGCAGCTTAACCCAGGGGGAAAATGAGCAGTTCTTC
.	TRBJ2-5	TRBV27	14	TRBD1	CASSPGDSQETQYF	TGTGCCAGCAGTCCTGGGGACAGCCAAGAGACCCAGTACTTC
many	TRBJ1-4	TRBV4-1	13	.	CASSQIRGEKLFF	TGCGCCAGCAGCCAGATTAGGGGTGAAAAACTGTTTTTT
.	TRBJ1-1	TRBV12-3/TRBV12-4	14	.	CASSFMGSGTEAFF	TGTGCCAGCAGTTTCATGGGAAGTGGCACTGAAGCTTTCTTT
.	TRBJ2-1	TRBV7-6	15	.	CASSHATRSYNEQFF	TGTGCCAGCAGCCATGCGACTAGATCTTACAATGAGCAGTTCTTC
.	TRBJ2-2	TRBV7-3	11	.	CASSITGELFF	TGTGCCAGCAGCATCACCGGGGAGCTGTTTTTT